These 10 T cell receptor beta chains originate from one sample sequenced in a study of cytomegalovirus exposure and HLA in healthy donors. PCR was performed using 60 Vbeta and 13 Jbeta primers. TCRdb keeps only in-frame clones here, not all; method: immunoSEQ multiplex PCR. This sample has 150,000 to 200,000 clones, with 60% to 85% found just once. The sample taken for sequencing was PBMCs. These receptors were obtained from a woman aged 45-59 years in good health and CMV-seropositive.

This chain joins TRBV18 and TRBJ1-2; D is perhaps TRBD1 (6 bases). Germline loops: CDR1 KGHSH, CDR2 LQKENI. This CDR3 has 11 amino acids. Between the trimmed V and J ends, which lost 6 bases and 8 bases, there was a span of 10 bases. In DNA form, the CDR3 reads TGTGCCAGCTCGCTTGGACAGGGCTACACCTTC. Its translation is CASSLGQGYTF.

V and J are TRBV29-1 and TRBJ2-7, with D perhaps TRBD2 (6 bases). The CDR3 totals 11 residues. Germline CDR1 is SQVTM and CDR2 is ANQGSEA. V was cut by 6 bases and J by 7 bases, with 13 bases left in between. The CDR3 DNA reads TGCAGCGTGGGGCGGGAACGGGAGCAGTACTTC. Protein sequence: CSVGREREQYF.

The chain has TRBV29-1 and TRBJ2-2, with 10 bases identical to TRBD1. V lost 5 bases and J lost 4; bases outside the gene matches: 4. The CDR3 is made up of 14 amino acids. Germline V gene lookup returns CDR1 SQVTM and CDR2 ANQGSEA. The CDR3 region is CSVHRDRGTGELFF. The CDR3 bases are TGCAGCGTTCATCGGGACAGGGGCACCGGGGAGCTGTTTTTT.

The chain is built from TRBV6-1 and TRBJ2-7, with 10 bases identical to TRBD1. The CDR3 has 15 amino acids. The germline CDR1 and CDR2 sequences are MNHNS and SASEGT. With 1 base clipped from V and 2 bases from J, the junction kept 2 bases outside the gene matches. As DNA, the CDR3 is TGTGCCAGCAGTGAAGGGACAGGGGGTCCCTACGAGCAGTACTTC. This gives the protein CASSEGTGGPYEQYF.

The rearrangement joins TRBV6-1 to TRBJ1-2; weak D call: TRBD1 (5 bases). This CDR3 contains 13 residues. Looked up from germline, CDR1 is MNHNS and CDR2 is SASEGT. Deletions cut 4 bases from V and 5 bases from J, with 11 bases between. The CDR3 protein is CASSAGLGYGYTF. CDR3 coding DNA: TGTGCCAGCAGTGCGGGACTCGGATATGGCTACACCTTC.

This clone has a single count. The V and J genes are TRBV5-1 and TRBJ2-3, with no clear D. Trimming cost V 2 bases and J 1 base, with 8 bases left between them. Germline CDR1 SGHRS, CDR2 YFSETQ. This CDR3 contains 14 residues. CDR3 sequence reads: CASSFSQGTDTQYF. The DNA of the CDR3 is TGCGCCAGCAGCTTCTCGCAGGGCACAGATACGCAGTATTTT. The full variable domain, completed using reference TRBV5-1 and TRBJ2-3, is KAGVTQTPRYLIKTRGQQVTLSCSPISGHRSVSWYQQTPGQGLQFLFEYFSETQRNKGNFPGRFSGRQFSNSRSEMNVSTLELGDSALYLCASSFSQGTDTQYFGPGTRLTVL.

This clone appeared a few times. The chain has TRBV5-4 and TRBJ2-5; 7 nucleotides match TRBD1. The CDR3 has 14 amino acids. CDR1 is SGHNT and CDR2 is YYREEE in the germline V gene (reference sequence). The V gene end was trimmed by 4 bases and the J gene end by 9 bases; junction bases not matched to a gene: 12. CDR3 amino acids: CASSPKTGQKAQYF. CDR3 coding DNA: TGTGCCAGCAGCCCCAAGACAGGGCAAAAGGCCCAGTACTTC. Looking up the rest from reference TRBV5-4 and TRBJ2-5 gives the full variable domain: ETGVTQSPTHLIKTRGQQVTLRCSSQSGHNTVSWYQQALGQGPQFIFQYYREEENGRGNFPPRFSGLQFPNYSSELNVNALELDDSALYLCASSPKTGQKAQYFGPGTRLLVL.

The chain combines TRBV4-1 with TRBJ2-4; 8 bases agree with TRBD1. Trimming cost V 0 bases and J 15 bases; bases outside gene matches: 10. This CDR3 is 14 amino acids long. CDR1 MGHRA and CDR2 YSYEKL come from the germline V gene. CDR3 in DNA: TGCGCCAGCAGCCAAGAGGGGACAGGTTCAAAAAGGTACTTC. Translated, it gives CASSQEGTGSKRYF.

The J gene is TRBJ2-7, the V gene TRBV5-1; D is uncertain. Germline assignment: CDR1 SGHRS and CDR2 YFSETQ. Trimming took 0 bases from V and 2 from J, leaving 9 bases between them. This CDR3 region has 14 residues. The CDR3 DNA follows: TGCGCCAGCAGCTTGGGGTCGGTGGCCTACGAGCAGTACTTC. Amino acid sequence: CASSLGSVAYEQYF.

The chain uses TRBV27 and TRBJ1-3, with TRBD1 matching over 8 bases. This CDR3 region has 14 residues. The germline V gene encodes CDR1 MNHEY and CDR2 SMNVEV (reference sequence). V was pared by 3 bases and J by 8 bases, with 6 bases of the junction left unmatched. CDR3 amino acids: CASSFSDRADTIYF. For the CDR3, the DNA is TGTGCCAGCAGTTTTTCGGACAGGGCAGACACCATATATTTT.